Following are 30 T cell receptor beta chains from one sample sequenced in a study of T cell responses to AZD1222 COVID-19 vaccine. The data were produced by immunoSEQ multiplex PCR, yet TCRdb's version contains in-frame clones alone and is incomplete. The profile shows 200,000 or so clones, 90% to 95% of them singletons. Source: peripheral blood, taken on day 0 of AZD1222 vaccination. The receptors come from an adult in good health.

In DNA, the CDR3 is TGTGCCAGCAGTTTATATTGGGACAGGGAGGCTCGGGAGACCCAGTACTTC. Its translation is CASSLYWDREARETQYF. The chain links TRBV27 to TRBJ2-5; 9 bases agree with TRBD1. Germline CDR1 and CDR2: MNHEY and SMNVEV (reference sequence). The CDR3 loop spans 17 amino acids. V trimming: 1 base; J trimming: 5 bases; junction bases outside the gene matches: 11.

The CDR3 loop is CASNNRVHGYTF. Written as DNA, the CDR3 is TGTGCCAGCAACAACAGGGTGCATGGCTACACCTTC. This chain uses TRBV9 with TRBJ1-2; D is possibly TRBD1 (6 bases). Trimming stripped 6 bases from V and 6 bases from J, with 12 bases between. This CDR3 is built from 12 residues. Germline CDR1 is SGDLS and CDR2 is YYNGEE. Full variable domain (missing parts from reference TRBV9 and TRBJ1-2): DSGVTQTPKHLITATGQRVTLRCSPRSGDLSVYWYQQSLDQGLQFLIQYYNGEERAKGNILERFSAQQFPDLHSELNLSSLELGDSALYFCASNNRVHGYTFGSGTRLTVV.

The rearrangement uses TRBV5-8 and TRBJ1-1; the D gene is possibly TRBD1 (5 bases). The CDR3 sequence is 13 residues long. The ends were cut back, 0 bases at V and 3 bases at J, with 6 bases in the middle. The germline gives CDR1 SGHTS, CDR2 YDEGEE. CDR3 bases: TGTGCCAGCAGCTTGGGACAGTACACTGAAGCTTTCTTT. This sequence encodes CASSLGQYTEAFF.

This sequence joins TRBV6-1 and TRBJ2-7, with 9 bases fitting TRBD2. J gave up 3 bases and V 4 bases, and 10 bases lay outside the gene matches. The CDR3 is 16 residues long. The germline CDR1 and CDR2 sequences are MNHNS and SASEGT. The CDR3 coding sequence is TGTGCCAGCAGTGCGACCGGACTAGCGAACATCTACGAGCAGTACTTC. Its translation: CASSATGLANIYEQYF.

This clone was seen a handful of times. The rearrangement joins TRBV19 to TRBJ2-2; 10 bases align to TRBD2. Trimming at V came to 6 bases and at J to 3 bases, leaving 10 bases not matched to a gene. The length of the CDR3 is 17 residues. CDR1 is LNHDA and CDR2 is SQIVND in the germline V gene (reference sequence). CDR3 sequence (DNA): TGTGCCAGTAGGGGGCTAGCGGGAGTTTCGGACACCGGGGAGCTGTTTTTT. Translation: CASRGLAGVSDTGELFF.

This clone has only a few counts. The DNA for the CDR3 is TGCGCCAGCAGCGCCCGGGACAGGGGTTCACCCCTCCACTTT. It codes for CASSARDRGSPLHF. V is TRBV4-1 and J is TRBJ1-6; 10 bases line up with TRBD1. Germline lookup yields CDR1 MGHRA and CDR2 YSYEKL. V was pared by 5 bases and J by 9 bases, with 4 bases of the junction left unmatched. The CDR3 totals 14 residues.

DNA for the CDR3: TGTGCCAGCAGCCAAGAAGATCAAAGGGGAGGTGAAAAACTGTTTTTT. It yields the protein CASSQEDQRGGEKLFF. The chain employs TRBV4-2 and TRBJ1-4, with D perhaps matching TRBD1 (5 bases). The CDR3 totals 16 residues. Deletions cut 0 bases from V and 7 bases from J, with 15 bases between. Germline CDR1 LGHNA, CDR2 YNFKEQ.

This sequence joins TRBV28 and TRBJ2-2; maybe TRBD2 (6 bases). The CDR3 covers 17 residues. CDR1 MDHEN and CDR2 SYDVKM come from the germline V gene. V shed 5 bases and J shed 2 bases, with 18 bases lying between them. The CDR3 bases are TGTGCCAGCAGTCCCAAACCCGGACTAACCAACACCGGGGAGCTGTTTTTT. The encoded protein is CASSPKPGLTNTGELFF.

This rearrangement joins TRBV7-8 to TRBJ1-3; D remains ambiguous. In germline, CDR1 is SGHVS, CDR2 FQNEAQ. The CDR3 has 15 residues. V lost 5 bases to trimming and J lost 0 bases, with 11 bases between them. The CDR3 is CASSVLTVSGNTIYF. CDR3 in DNA: TGTGCCAGCAGCGTACTGACGGTCTCTGGAAACACCATATATTTT.

The rearrangement joins TRBV15 to TRBJ2-1; D ambiguous. The CDR3 has 16 amino acids. Germline V gene data show CDR1 as LNHNV and CDR2 as YYDKDF (reference sequence). V was pared by 0 bases and J by 4 bases, with 13 bases between. The CDR3 DNA reads TGTGCCACCAGCAGAGAGAAAGGTTGGTCTTACAATGAGCAGTTCTTC. It encodes CATSREKGWSYNEQFF. Full variable domain (remainder filled in from reference TRBV15 and TRBJ2-1): DAMVIQNPRYQVTQFGKPVTLSCSQTLNHNVMYWYQQKSSQAPKLLFHYYDKDFNNEADTPDNFQSRRPNTSFCFLDIRSPGLGDTAMYLCATSREKGWSYNEQFFGPGTRLTVL.

This clone has just one count. The V call is TRBV6-6, the J call TRBJ2-7; 7 bases are shared with TRBD1. V trimming: 5 bases; J trimming: 4 bases; junction bases outside the gene matches: 5. This CDR3 is built from 13 residues. Germline V gene sequence: CDR1 MNHNY, CDR2 SVGAGI (reference sequence). The CDR3 nucleotides are TGTGCCAGCAGTCCGGGACAGCGTTACGAGCAGTACTTC. Protein product: CASSPGQRYEQYF.

The chain has TRBV5-8 and TRBJ1-5, with D maybe TRBD1 (5 bases). There are 16 residues in the CDR3. The ends were cut back, 0 bases at V and 7 bases at J, with 17 bases in the middle. The germline V gene encodes CDR1 SGHTS and CDR2 YDEGEE. The CDR3 is CASSLVGQGRGQPQHF. The CDR3 DNA is TGTGCCAGCAGCTTGGTGGGGCAGGGTCGTGGGCAGCCCCAGCATTTT.

The rearrangement uses TRBV7-3 and TRBJ1-1; D not certain. Trimming left V 3 bases short and J 4 bases short, with 9 bases between. This CDR3 comprises 13 residues. Per the germline V gene, CDR1 is SGHTA and CDR2 is FQGTGA. The CDR3: CASSFLLATEAFF. The DNA of the CDR3 is TGTGCCAGCAGCTTTCTACTTGCCACTGAAGCTTTCTTT.

CDR3 nucleotide sequence: TGTGCCAGCAGCCCCCGTGGTAGCGGGAGTTCAGATACGCAGTATTTT. Translating it yields CASSPRGSGSSDTQYF. This rearrangement joins TRBV21-1 to TRBJ2-3; TRBD2, the D gene given by the table, was not confirmed from the DNA. TRBV21-1 is classified as a pseudogene. The CDR3 extends over 16 amino acids.

J is TRBJ1-2 and V is TRBV6-6; tentatively, D is TRBD1 (5 bases). Germline CDR1 is MNHNY and CDR2 is SVGAGI (reference sequence). V was cut by 5 bases and J by 4 bases, with 11 bases left in between. The CDR3 spans 13 residues. The CDR3 spells CASSKRGGYGYTF. DNA of the CDR3: TGTGCCAGCAGTAAGAGGGGAGGCTATGGCTACACCTTC.

This clone appeared a few times. V usage is TRBV2 and J usage is TRBJ1-6; D perhaps matches TRBD1 (5 bases). V dropped 4 bases and J dropped 7 bases, with 14 bases sitting between them. The CDR3 loop spans 15 amino acids. Germline CDR1 reads SNHLY; CDR2 reads FYNNEI. CDR3 in DNA: TGTGCCAGCAGTGGACAGACGATCCCCAATTCACCCCTCCACTTT. Its protein is CASSGQTIPNSPLHF. Looking up the rest from reference TRBV2 and TRBJ1-6 gives the full variable domain: EPEVTQTPSHQVTQMGQEVILRCVPISNHLYFYWYRQILGQKVEFLVSFYNNEISEKSEIFDDQFSVERPDGSNFTLKIRSTKLEDSAMYFCASSGQTIPNSPLHFGNGTRLTVT.

The chain joins TRBV28 to TRBJ1-2, with a possible D match to TRBD1 (5 bases). The V gene lost 5 bases and the J gene lost 2 bases, with 12 bases spanning the gap. In germline, CDR1 is MDHEN, CDR2 SYDVKM. The length of the CDR3 is 14 residues. CDR3 region: CASSAGVMNYGYTF. Written as DNA, the CDR3 is TGTGCCAGCAGTGCGGGGGTGATGAACTATGGCTACACCTTC.

The V and J genes are TRBV19 and TRBJ1-4; D is uncertain. In germline, CDR1 is LNHDA, CDR2 SQIVND (reference sequence). The CDR3 sequence is 13 residues long. V lost 1 base to trimming and J lost 11 bases, with 11 bases between them. CDR3: CASSIVSGNKLFF. For the CDR3, the DNA is TGTGCCAGTAGTATAGTTTCCGGCAATAAACTGTTTTTT.

The V and J genes are TRBV7-8 and TRBJ2-7; 7 positions match TRBD1. After removal of 7 bases from V and 2 bases from J, the junction contained 8 bases not matched to a gene. Germline V gene sequence: CDR1 SGHVS, CDR2 FQNEAQ. This CDR3 spans 14 amino acids. CDR3 protein: CASTPGQRTYEQYF. The CDR3 DNA reads TGTGCCAGCACCCCGGGACAGCGAACCTACGAGCAGTACTTC.

This clone has only one observation. CDR3 loop: CASSTQEETHEQYF. CDR3 coding DNA: TGTGCCAGCAGTACCCAGGAGGAGACCCACGAGCAGTACTTC. This chain links TRBV28 with TRBJ2-7; D is perhaps TRBD2 (5 bases). The CDR3 runs to 14 residues. Germline V gene sequence: CDR1 MDHEN, CDR2 SYDVKM. V gave up 5 bases and J gave up 5 bases, with 16 bases separating them.

The chain recombines TRBV6-1 with TRBJ2-3; D may be TRBD2 (6 bases). The CDR3 covers 16 residues. Trimming pared 3 bases from V and 0 bases from J, leaving 13 bases between. CDR1 and CDR2 from the germline V gene are MNHNS and SASEGT. CDR3 protein: CASSDQAGSSTDTQYF. The CDR3 DNA reads as TGTGCCAGCAGTGATCAAGCGGGCTCTAGCACAGATACGCAGTATTTT.

The chain has TRBV12-3 or TRBV12-4 and TRBJ2-5; D is undetermined. The length of the CDR3 is 13 residues. V was pared by 2 bases and J by 5 bases, with 9 bases between. Here the CDR3 reads CASSLSQWETQYF. CDR3 bases: TGTGCCAGCAGTTTATCCCAGTGGGAGACCCAGTACTTC.

The chain employs TRBV2 and TRBJ2-7; D is possibly TRBD1 (6 bases). The CDR3 is 15 residues long. Germline CDR1 SNHLY, CDR2 FYNNEI. Trimming removed 4 bases at V and 0 bases at J, with 13 bases between. CDR3 sequence: CASSVPGAPSYEQYF. Written as DNA, the CDR3 is TGTGCCAGCAGTGTTCCAGGGGCCCCCTCCTACGAGCAGTACTTC. The whole variable domain, remainder taken from reference TRBV2 and TRBJ2-7, is EPEVTQTPSHQVTQMGQEVILRCVPISNHLYFYWYRQILGQKVEFLVSFYNNEISEKSEIFDDQFSVERPDGSNFTLKIRSTKLEDSAMYFCASSVPGAPSYEQYFGPGTRLTVT.

To note about this clone: Other DNA sequences in the sample encode the same CDR3. The rearrangement links TRBV15 to TRBJ1-5, with 7 bases that match TRBD1. V lost 1 base and J lost 2; bases outside the gene matches: 2. Looked up from germline, CDR1 is LNHNV and CDR2 is YYDKDF (reference sequence). This CDR3 region has 15 residues. CDR3 loop: CATSRGGGGNQPQHF. The DNA for the CDR3 is TGTGCCACCAGCAGAGGAGGGGGCGGCAATCAGCCCCAGCATTTT. Full variable domain (remainder filled in from reference TRBV15 and TRBJ1-5): DAMVIQNPRYQVTQFGKPVTLSCSQTLNHNVMYWYQQKSSQAPKLLFHYYDKDFNNEADTPDNFQSRRPNTSFCFLDIRSPGLGDTAMYLCATSRGGGGNQPQHFGDGTRLSIL.

V usage is TRBV9 and J usage is TRBJ2-2; D is perhaps TRBD2 (6 bases). Germline V CDR1 and CDR2: SGDLS, YYNGEE. This CDR3 region has 14 residues. The V end lost 1 base, the J end lost 5 bases, and 9 bases lay between the germline ends. CDR3 sequence (DNA): TGTGCCAGCAGCGTATCCGGGAGAACCGGGGAGCTGTTTTTT. Translation gives CASSVSGRTGELFF.

J is TRBJ2-5 and V is TRBV28; possible D gene TRBD2, 5 bases. Germline V lookup: CDR1 MDHEN, CDR2 SYDVKM. Deletions cut 8 bases from V and 2 bases from J, with 18 bases between. The CDR3 contains 15 residues. The CDR3 DNA reads TGTGCCAGCCAAGACTGGAGCGGAGCTCAAGAGACCCAGTACTTC. Its translation is CASQDWSGAQETQYF.

The chain links TRBV27 to TRBJ1-6, with unresolved D. Per the germline V gene, CDR1 is MNHEY and CDR2 is SMNVEV (reference sequence). V lost 3 bases and J 5 bases, leaving 8 bases between the germline ends. This CDR3 has 14 residues. CDR3 loop: CASSFQHNNSPLHF. Written as DNA, the CDR3 is TGTGCCAGCAGTTTTCAACATAATAATTCACCCCTCCACTTT.

V is TRBV3-1 (or the pseudogene TRBV3-2) and J is TRBJ2-3; unclear D gene. The CDR3 is made up of 14 amino acids. V lost 1 base and J 5 bases, leaving 10 bases between the germline ends. Germline loops: CDR1 LGHDT, CDR2 YNNKEL (reference sequence). The DNA for the CDR3 is TGTGCCAGCAGCCAAGTCCTGCTCGGAGATACGCAGTATTTT. This sequence encodes CASSQVLLGDTQYF.

The gene calls are TRBV7-3 and TRBJ1-6, with D uncertain. Germline V gene data show CDR1 as SGHTA and CDR2 as FQGTGA. V was pared by 4 bases and J by 10 bases, with 17 bases between. There are 15 residues in the CDR3. The CDR3 sequence: CASSSAGISGSPLHF. CDR3 in DNA: TGTGCCAGCAGCTCAGCCGGGATTTCGGGATCACCCCTCCACTTT.

This chain connects TRBV21-1 to TRBJ2-7; the listed D gene, TRBD1, was not tested against the DNA. TRBV21-1 is recorded as a pseudogene. This CDR3 contains 15 residues. CDR3 loop: CASIIAGQDSYEQYF. In DNA form, the CDR3 reads TGTGCCAGCATTATCGCTGGTCAGGACTCCTACGAGCAGTACTTC.